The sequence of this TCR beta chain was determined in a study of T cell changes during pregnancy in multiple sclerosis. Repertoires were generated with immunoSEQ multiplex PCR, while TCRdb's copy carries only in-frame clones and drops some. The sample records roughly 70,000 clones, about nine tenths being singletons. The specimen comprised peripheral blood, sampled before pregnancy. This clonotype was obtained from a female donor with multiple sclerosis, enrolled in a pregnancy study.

This CDR3 is CAISEDRAGETQYF. In DNA form, the CDR3 reads TGTGCCATCAGCGAAGACAGGGCGGGAGAGACCCAGTACTTC. The genes are TRBV10-3 and TRBJ2-5; 7 positions match TRBD1. The CDR3 is 14 residues long. J was trimmed by 4 bases and V by 6 bases; bases with no gene match: 8. Germline CDR1 reads ENHRY; CDR2 reads SYGVKD.